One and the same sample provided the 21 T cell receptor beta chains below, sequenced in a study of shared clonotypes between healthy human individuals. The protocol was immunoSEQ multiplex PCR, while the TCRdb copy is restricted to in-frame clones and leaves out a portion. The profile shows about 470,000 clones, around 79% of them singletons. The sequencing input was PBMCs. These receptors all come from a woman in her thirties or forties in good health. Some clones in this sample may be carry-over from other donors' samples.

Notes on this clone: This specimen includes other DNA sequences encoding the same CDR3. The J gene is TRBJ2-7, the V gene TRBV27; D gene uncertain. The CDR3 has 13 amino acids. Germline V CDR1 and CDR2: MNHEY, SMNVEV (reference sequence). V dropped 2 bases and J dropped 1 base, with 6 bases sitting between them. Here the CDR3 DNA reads TGTGCCAGCAGTTTAGCGAGGTCCTACGAGCAGTACTTC. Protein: CASSLARSYEQYF.

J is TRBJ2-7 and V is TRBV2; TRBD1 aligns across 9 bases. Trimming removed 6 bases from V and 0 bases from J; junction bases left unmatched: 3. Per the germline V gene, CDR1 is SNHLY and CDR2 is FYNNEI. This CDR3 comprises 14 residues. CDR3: CASRGQGTSYEQYF. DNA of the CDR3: TGTGCCAGCAGGGGACAGGGAACCTCCTACGAGCAGTACTTC.

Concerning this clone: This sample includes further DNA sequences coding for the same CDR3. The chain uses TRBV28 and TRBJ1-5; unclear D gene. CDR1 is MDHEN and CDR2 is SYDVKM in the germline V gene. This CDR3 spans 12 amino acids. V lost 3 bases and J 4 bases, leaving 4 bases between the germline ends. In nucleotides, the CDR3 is TGTGCCAGCAGTTTGTGGAATCAGCCCCAGCATTTT. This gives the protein CASSLWNQPQHF.

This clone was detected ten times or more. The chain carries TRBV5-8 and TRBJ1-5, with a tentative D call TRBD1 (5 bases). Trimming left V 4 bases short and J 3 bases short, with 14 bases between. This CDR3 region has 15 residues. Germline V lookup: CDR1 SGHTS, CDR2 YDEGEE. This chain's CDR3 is CASSPPLGTNQPQHF. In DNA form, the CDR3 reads TGTGCCAGCAGCCCTCCACTAGGGACCAATCAGCCCCAGCATTTT.

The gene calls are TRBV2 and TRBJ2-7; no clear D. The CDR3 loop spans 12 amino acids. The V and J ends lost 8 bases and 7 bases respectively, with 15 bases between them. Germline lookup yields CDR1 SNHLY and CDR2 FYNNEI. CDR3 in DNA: TGTGCCAGCGGGTTCGTTTTGTTGGAGCAGTACTTC. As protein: CASGFVLLEQYF. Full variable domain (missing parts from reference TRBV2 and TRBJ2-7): EPEVTQTPSHQVTQMGQEVILRCVPISNHLYFYWYRQILGQKVEFLVSFYNNEISEKSEIFDDQFSVERPDGSNFTLKIRSTKLEDSAMYFCASGFVLLEQYFGPGTRLTVT.

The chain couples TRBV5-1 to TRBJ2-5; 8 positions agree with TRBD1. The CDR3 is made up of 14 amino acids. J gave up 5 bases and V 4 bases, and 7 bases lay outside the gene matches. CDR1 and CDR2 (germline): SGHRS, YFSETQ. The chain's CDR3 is CASSGGQGGETQYF. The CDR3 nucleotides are TGCGCCAGCAGCGGCGGACAGGGCGGGGAGACCCAGTACTTC. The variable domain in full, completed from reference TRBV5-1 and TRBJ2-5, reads KAGVTQTPRYLIKTRGQQVTLSCSPISGHRSVSWYQQTPGQGLQFLFEYFSETQRNKGNFPGRFSGRQFSNSRSEMNVSTLELGDSALYLCASSGGQGGETQYFGPGTRLLVL.

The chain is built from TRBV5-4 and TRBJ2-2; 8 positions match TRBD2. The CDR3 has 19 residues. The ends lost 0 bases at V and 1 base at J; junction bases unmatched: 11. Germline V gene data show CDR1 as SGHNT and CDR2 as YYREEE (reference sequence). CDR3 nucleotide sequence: TGTGCCAGCAGCTTGGCCCTAGCGGGCGTTCTTGGGAACACCGGGGAGCTGTTTTTT. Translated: CASSLALAGVLGNTGELFF.

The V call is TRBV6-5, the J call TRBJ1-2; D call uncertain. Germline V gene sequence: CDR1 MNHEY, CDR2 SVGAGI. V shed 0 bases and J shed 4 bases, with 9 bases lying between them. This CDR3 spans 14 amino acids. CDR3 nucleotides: TGTGCCAGCAGTTACTCTCCACAGTTCTATGGCTACACCTTC. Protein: CASSYSPQFYGYTF.

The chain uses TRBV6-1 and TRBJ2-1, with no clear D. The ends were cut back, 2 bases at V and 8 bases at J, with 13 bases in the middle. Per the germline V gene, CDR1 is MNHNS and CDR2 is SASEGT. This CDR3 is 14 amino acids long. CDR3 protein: CASSESRPIDEQFF. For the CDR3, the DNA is TGTGCCAGCAGTGAATCTAGGCCCATTGATGAGCAGTTCTTC.

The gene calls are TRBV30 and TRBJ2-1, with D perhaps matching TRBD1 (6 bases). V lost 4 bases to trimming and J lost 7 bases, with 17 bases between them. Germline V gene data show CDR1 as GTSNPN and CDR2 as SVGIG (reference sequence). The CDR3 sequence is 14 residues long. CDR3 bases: TGTGCCTGGACAAGGCTAACAGGGTGGAATGAGCAGTTCTTC. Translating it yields CAWTRLTGWNEQFF.

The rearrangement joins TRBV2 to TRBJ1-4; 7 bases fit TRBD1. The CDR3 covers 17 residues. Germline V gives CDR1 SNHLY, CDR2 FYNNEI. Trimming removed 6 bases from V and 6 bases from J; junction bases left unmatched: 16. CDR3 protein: CASSGRAGGNVYEKLFF. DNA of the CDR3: TGTGCCAGCAGCGGTCGGGCAGGGGGTAATGTTTATGAAAAACTGTTTTTT.

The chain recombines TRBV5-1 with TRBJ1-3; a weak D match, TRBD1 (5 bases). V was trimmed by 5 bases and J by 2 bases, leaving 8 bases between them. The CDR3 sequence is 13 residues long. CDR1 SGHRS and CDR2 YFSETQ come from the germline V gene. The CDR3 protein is CASSGGTGNTIYF. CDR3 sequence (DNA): TGCGCCAGCAGTGGGGGAACTGGAAACACCATATATTTT. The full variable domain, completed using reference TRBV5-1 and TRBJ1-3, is KAGVTQTPRYLIKTRGQQVTLSCSPISGHRSVSWYQQTPGQGLQFLFEYFSETQRNKGNFPGRFSGRQFSNSRSEMNVSTLELGDSALYLCASSGGTGNTIYFGEGSWLTVV.

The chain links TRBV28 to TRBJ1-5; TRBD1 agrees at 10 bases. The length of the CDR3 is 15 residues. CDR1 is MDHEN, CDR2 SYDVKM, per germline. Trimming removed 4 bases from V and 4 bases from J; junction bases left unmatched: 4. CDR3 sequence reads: CASSSPGQGNQPQHF. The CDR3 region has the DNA TGTGCCAGCAGTTCTCCGGGACAGGGGAATCAGCCCCAGCATTTT.

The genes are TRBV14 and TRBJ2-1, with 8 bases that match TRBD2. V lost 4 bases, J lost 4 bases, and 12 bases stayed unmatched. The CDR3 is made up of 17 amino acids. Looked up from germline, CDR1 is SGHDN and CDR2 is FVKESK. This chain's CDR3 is CASSPSGRTSRYNEQFF. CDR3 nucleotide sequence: TGTGCCAGCAGCCCTTCGGGGAGGACTAGCAGGTACAATGAGCAGTTCTTC.

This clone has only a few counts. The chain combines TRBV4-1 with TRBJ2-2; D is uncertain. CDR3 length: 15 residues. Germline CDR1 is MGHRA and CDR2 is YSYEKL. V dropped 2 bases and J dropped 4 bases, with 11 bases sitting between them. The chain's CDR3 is CASSQRSLGTGELFF. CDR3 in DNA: TGCGCCAGCAGCCAACGCTCGTTAGGCACCGGGGAGCTGTTTTTT.

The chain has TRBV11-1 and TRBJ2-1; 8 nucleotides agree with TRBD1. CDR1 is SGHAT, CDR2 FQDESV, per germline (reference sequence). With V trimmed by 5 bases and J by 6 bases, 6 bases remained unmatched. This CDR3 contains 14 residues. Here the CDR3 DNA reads TGTGCCAGCAGCCAGACAGGGGCGGGCAATGAGCAGTTCTTC. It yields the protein CASSQTGAGNEQFF.

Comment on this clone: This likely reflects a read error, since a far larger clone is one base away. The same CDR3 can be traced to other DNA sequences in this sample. The CDR3 is CAWSVSFESEQYF. The CDR3 nucleotides are TGCGCCTGGAGTGTGTCCTTCGAAAGCGAGCAGTACTTC. The rearrangement links TRBV30 to TRBJ2-7, with no clear D. Germline V CDR1 and CDR2: GTSNPN, SVGIG (reference sequence). The CDR3 sequence is 13 residues long.

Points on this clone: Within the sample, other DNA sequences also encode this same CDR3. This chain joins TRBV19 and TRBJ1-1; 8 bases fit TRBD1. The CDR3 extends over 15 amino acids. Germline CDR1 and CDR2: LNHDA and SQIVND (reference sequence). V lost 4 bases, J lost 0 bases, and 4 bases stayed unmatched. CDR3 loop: CASSRDRPMNTEAFF. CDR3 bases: TGTGCCAGTAGTAGGGACAGGCCCATGAACACTGAAGCTTTCTTT.

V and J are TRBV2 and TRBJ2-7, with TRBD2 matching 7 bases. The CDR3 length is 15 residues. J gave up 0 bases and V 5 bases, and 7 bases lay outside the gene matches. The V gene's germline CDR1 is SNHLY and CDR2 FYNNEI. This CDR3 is CASSRKRDLSYEQYF. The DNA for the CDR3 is TGTGCCAGCAGTCGTAAGCGGGACCTCTCCTACGAGCAGTACTTC.

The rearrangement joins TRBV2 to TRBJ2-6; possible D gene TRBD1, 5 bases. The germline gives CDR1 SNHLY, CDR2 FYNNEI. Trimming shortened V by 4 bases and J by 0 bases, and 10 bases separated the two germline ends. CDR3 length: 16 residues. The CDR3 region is CASSGQLSSGANVLTF. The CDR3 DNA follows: TGTGCCAGCAGTGGACAGCTCAGCTCTGGGGCCAACGTCCTGACTTTC.

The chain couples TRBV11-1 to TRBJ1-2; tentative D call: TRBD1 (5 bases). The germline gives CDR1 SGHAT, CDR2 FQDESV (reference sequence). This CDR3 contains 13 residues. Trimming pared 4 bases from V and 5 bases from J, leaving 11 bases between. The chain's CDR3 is CASSYRDGYGYTF. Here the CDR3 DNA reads TGTGCCAGCAGCTATCGGGACGGGTATGGCTACACCTTC.